Each of the 23 T cell receptor beta chains below was sequenced from the same sample in a study of blood T cell repertoires in COVID-19. Profiled with immunoSEQ multiplex PCR; TCRdb holds only in-frame clones, not every one. The sample holds approximately 59,000 clones; roughly four fifths are singletons and the top ten take 3.5% to 4%. Sequencing was done on a sample of peripheral blood. The receptors derive from a woman of 80 years or more with acute or convalescent COVID-19.

Here the CDR3 DNA reads TGTGCCAGTAGTCCCCGGACACGAAGAGATGAAGCTTTCTTT. This gives the protein CASSPRTRRDEAFF. V is TRBV19 and J is TRBJ1-1, with D perhaps TRBD1 (5 bases). The V gene lost 5 bases and the J gene lost 7 bases, with 17 bases spanning the gap. The germline V gene encodes CDR1 LNHDA and CDR2 SQIVND (reference sequence). The CDR3 is 14 residues long.

This clone was detected once. This rearrangement joins TRBV30 to TRBJ2-7; a weak D match, TRBD1 (5 bases). The CDR3 covers 14 residues. Germline-derived CDR1 and CDR2 are GTSNPN and SVGIG (reference sequence). V gave up 2 bases and J gave up 3 bases, with 14 bases separating them. CDR3 DNA sequence: TGTGCCTGGAGTATCGGACACGGAGACTACGAGCAGTACTTC. Its protein is CAWSIGHGDYEQYF.

The chain carries TRBV27 and TRBJ1-6, with D perhaps matching TRBD1 (5 bases). The CDR3 length is 15 residues. V lost 3 bases and J 12 bases, leaving 18 bases between the germline ends. In germline, CDR1 is MNHEY, CDR2 SMNVEV (reference sequence). The CDR3 reads CASSLGPQGWLPLHF. The CDR3 DNA sequence: TGTGCCAGCAGTTTGGGCCCCCAGGGTTGGTTACCCCTCCACTTT.

V usage is TRBV30 and J usage is TRBJ1-5; 7 nucleotides match TRBD1. After removal of 0 bases from V and 2 bases from J, the junction contained 7 bases not matched to a gene. Per the germline V gene, CDR1 is GTSNPN and CDR2 is SVGIG (reference sequence). The length of the CDR3 is 16 residues. The CDR3, as DNA: TGTGCCTGGAGTGTTTGGGCAGGGACAGGCAATCAGCCCCAGCATTTT. It codes for CAWSVWAGTGNQPQHF.

The chain employs TRBV18 and TRBJ1-1; possibly TRBD1 for D (6 bases). Germline CDR1 and CDR2: KGHSH and LQKENI. This CDR3 contains 14 residues. Trimming took 4 bases from V and 1 from J, leaving 10 bases between them. The CDR3 DNA reads as TGTGCCAGCTCACTCCTGGACAGGAACACTGAAGCTTTCTTT. Protein product: CASSLLDRNTEAFF.

V is TRBV5-1 and J is TRBJ2-5; 7 bases agree with TRBD1. The V gene's germline CDR1 is SGHRS and CDR2 YFSETQ. Trimming took 4 bases from V and 3 from J; bases not matched to a gene: 3. The CDR3 is 13 amino acids. The CDR3 region is CASSRTGEETQYF. CDR3 coding DNA: TGCGCCAGCAGCCGTACAGGGGAAGAGACCCAGTACTTC.

The genes are TRBV28 and TRBJ2-1, with 11 positions matching TRBD2. Germline CDR1 MDHEN, CDR2 SYDVKM. This CDR3 has 15 amino acids. With 2 bases clipped from V and 5 bases from J, the junction kept 2 bases outside the gene matches. The DNA for the CDR3 is TGTGCCAGCAGTTTAAGACTAGCGGGGAACAATGAGCAGTTCTTC. The encoded protein is CASSLRLAGNNEQFF.

This chain joins TRBV2 and TRBJ1-2; 8 bases line up with TRBD1. V lost 3 bases to trimming and J lost 8 bases; unmatched junction nucleotides: 14. The CDR3 has 16 residues. CDR1 SNHLY and CDR2 FYNNEI come from the germline V gene. Here the CDR3 DNA reads TGTGCCAGCAGTGATGGTGGGACAGGAGTATGGGGGGGCTACACCTTC. Its translation: CASSDGGTGVWGGYTF.

In this sample, this clone turned up once. V gene TRBV9 combines with J gene TRBJ1-1; 8 bases map to TRBD1. The germline gives CDR1 SGDLS, CDR2 YYNGEE. This CDR3 has 14 amino acids. V was pared by 6 bases and J by 1 base, with 5 bases of the junction left unmatched. In DNA form, the CDR3 reads TGTGCCAGCACCAGGGGGCAGGCGAACACTGAAGCTTTCTTT. It yields the protein CASTRGQANTEAFF. Full variable domain (missing parts from reference TRBV9 and TRBJ1-1): DSGVTQTPKHLITATGQRVTLRCSPRSGDLSVYWYQQSLDQGLQFLIQYYNGEERAKGNILERFSAQQFPDLHSELNLSSLELGDSALYFCASTRGQANTEAFFGQGTRLTVV.

The CDR3 DNA reads as TGCGCCAGCAGCCAAGAAGAGGGACTAGTAATCTACGAGCAGTACTTC. Its protein is CASSQEEGLVIYEQYF. This rearrangement joins TRBV4-1 to TRBJ2-7; 8 nucleotides match TRBD2. Germline V CDR1 and CDR2: MGHRA, YSYEKL. This CDR3 comprises 16 residues. The ends lost 0 bases at V and 3 bases at J; junction bases unmatched: 7.

V is TRBV19 and J is TRBJ2-1; D unclear. V was clipped by 3 bases and J by 0 bases, with 9 bases between them. Per the germline V gene, CDR1 is LNHDA and CDR2 is SQIVND (reference sequence). The CDR3 loop spans 15 amino acids. CDR3 amino acids: CASSIGQNSYNEQFF. For the CDR3, the DNA is TGTGCCAGTAGTATTGGCCAAAACTCCTACAATGAGCAGTTCTTC.

The V call is TRBV7-3, the J call TRBJ2-1; 9 nucleotides match TRBD2. Trimming at V came to 2 bases and at J to 4 bases, leaving 3 bases not matched to a gene. CDR1 is SGHTA, CDR2 FQGTGA, per germline. CDR3 length equals 15 residues. The CDR3 protein is CASSLRSGGYNEQFF. The CDR3 coding sequence is TGTGCCAGCAGCTTACGGAGCGGGGGGTACAATGAGCAGTTCTTC.

The chain couples TRBV24-1 to TRBJ1-1; 9 bases map to TRBD1. Germline V CDR1 and CDR2: KGHDR, SFDVKD. Trimming at V came to 0 bases and at J to 7 bases, leaving 8 bases not matched to a gene. The length of the CDR3 is 16 residues. DNA of the CDR3: TGTGCCACCAGTGATTTGACAGGGGGCTCGCGGGGTGAAGCTTTCTTT. Residues: CATSDLTGGSRGEAFF.

This chain uses TRBV11-2 with TRBJ1-1; 9 nucleotides line up with TRBD1. CDR3 length equals 17 residues. Trimming removed 1 base from V and 1 base from J; junction bases left unmatched: 7. Germline V gives CDR1 SGHAT, CDR2 FQNNGV. Here the CDR3 reads CASSLVAGQGRNTEAFF. The CDR3 DNA sequence: TGTGCCAGCAGCTTAGTCGCGGGACAGGGTCGGAACACTGAAGCTTTCTTT.

The chain carries TRBV5-1 and TRBJ2-5; TRBD1 matches at 10 bases. CDR3 length: 16 amino acids. From germline, CDR1 is SGHRS and CDR2 YFSETQ. The junction had 7 bases not matched to a gene; V was cut back by 0 bases and J by 5 bases. CDR3: CASSLDPGQGRETQYF. The CDR3 DNA sequence: TGCGCCAGCAGCTTGGATCCGGGACAGGGGAGGGAGACCCAGTACTTC.

The gene calls are TRBV28 and TRBJ2-7; D is perhaps TRBD1 (6 bases). There are 13 residues in the CDR3. Trimming took 7 bases from V and 4 from J, leaving 14 bases between them. Germline V gene lookup returns CDR1 MDHEN and CDR2 SYDVKM. CDR3 amino acids: CASTMDRFYEQYF. The CDR3 coding sequence is TGTGCCAGCACGATGGACAGATTTTACGAGCAGTACTTC.

The chain couples TRBV28 to TRBJ1-5; 12 bases fit TRBD1. The CDR3 covers 18 residues. Per germline, CDR1 MDHEN and CDR2 SYDVKM. The junction had 14 bases not matched to a gene; V was cut back by 9 bases and J by 2 bases. As DNA, the CDR3 is TGTGCCAGTGCCTCCGGGACAGGGGGCCTTTTTGGCAATCAGCCCCAGCATTTT. It yields the protein CASASGTGGLFGNQPQHF. Filled out from reference TRBV28 and TRBJ1-5, the complete variable domain reads DVKVTQSSRYLVKRTGEKVFLECVQDMDHENMFWYRQDPGLGLRLIYFSYDVKMKEKGDIPEGYSVSREKKERFSLILESASTNQTSMYLCASASGTGGLFGNQPQHFGDGTRLSIL.

This chain connects TRBV6-4 to TRBJ2-3; weak D call: TRBD2 (5 bases). Germline CDR1 reads MRHNA; CDR2 reads SNTAGT. The CDR3 sequence is 14 residues long. V was trimmed by 3 bases and J by 2 bases, leaving 9 bases between them. In nucleotides, the CDR3 is TGTGCCAGCAGTGAAGGCCTAGCCACAGATACGCAGTATTTT. It codes for CASSEGLATDTQYF.

The chain couples TRBV5-1 to TRBJ1-1; 7 bases fit TRBD1. Trimming removed 4 bases from V and 2 bases from J; junction bases left unmatched: 8. Looked up from germline, CDR1 is SGHRS and CDR2 is YFSETQ. The CDR3 sequence is 15 residues long. As DNA, the CDR3 is TGCGCCAGCAGCGACCCGGGACAGAGTAACACTGAAGCTTTCTTT. Translation: CASSDPGQSNTEAFF. Full variable domain (rest looked up from reference TRBV5-1 and TRBJ1-1): KAGVTQTPRYLIKTRGQQVTLSCSPISGHRSVSWYQQTPGQGLQFLFEYFSETQRNKGNFPGRFSGRQFSNSRSEMNVSTLELGDSALYLCASSDPGQSNTEAFFGQGTRLTVV.

The chain combines TRBV28 with TRBJ1-5; D is unresolved. From germline, CDR1 is MDHEN and CDR2 SYDVKM. The CDR3 contains 12 residues. Deletions cut 4 bases from V and 7 bases from J, with 8 bases between. CDR3 residues: CASSSQLQPQHF. DNA of the CDR3: TGTGCCAGCAGTTCCCAATTGCAGCCCCAGCATTTT.

The chain uses TRBV28 and TRBJ2-5; D is ambiguous. The CDR3 length is 13 residues. Trimming removed 10 bases from V and 7 bases from J, with 19 bases in between. CDR1 and CDR2 (germline): MDHEN, SYDVKM. The CDR3 protein is CATASTAAGTQYF. DNA of the CDR3: TGTGCCACCGCATCCACTGCAGCAGGGACCCAGTACTTC.

J is TRBJ2-7 and V is TRBV27; TRBD2 agrees at 7 bases. V lost 8 bases to trimming and J lost 2 bases; unmatched junction nucleotides: 12. Germline V gene sequence: CDR1 MNHEY, CDR2 SMNVEV (reference sequence). The CDR3 sequence is 15 residues long. The CDR3 nucleotides are TGTGCCAGCGAGATGAGGGAGGGCCCAACCTACGAGCAGTACTTC. This codes for CASEMREGPTYEQYF.

V is TRBV30 and J is TRBJ1-4; no definite D call. Looked up from germline, CDR1 is GTSNPN and CDR2 is SVGIG (reference sequence). Trimming cost V 0 bases and J 5 bases, with 10 bases left between them. CDR3 length equals 14 residues. The CDR3 loop reads CAWSVGTVNEKLFF. CDR3 coding DNA: TGTGCCTGGAGTGTTGGAACAGTCAATGAAAAACTGTTTTTT. The full variable domain, its missing parts supplied by reference TRBV30 and TRBJ1-4, is SQTIHQWPATLVQPVGSPLSLECTVEGTSNPNLYWYRQAAGRGLQLLFYSVGIGQISSEVPQNLSASRPQDRQFILSSKKLLLSDSGFYLCAWSVGTVNEKLFFGSGTQLSVL.